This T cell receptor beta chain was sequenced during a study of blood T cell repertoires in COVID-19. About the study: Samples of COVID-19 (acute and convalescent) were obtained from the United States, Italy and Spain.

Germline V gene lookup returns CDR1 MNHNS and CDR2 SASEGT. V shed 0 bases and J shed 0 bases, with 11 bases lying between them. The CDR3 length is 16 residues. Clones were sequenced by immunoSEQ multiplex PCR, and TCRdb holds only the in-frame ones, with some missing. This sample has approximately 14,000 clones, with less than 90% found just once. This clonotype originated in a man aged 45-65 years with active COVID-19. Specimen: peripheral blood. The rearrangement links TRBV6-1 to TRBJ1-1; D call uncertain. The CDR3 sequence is CASSEASGELNTEAFF. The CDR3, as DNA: TGTGCCAGCAGTGAAGCCTCGGGAGAATTGAACACTGAAGCTTTCTTT.